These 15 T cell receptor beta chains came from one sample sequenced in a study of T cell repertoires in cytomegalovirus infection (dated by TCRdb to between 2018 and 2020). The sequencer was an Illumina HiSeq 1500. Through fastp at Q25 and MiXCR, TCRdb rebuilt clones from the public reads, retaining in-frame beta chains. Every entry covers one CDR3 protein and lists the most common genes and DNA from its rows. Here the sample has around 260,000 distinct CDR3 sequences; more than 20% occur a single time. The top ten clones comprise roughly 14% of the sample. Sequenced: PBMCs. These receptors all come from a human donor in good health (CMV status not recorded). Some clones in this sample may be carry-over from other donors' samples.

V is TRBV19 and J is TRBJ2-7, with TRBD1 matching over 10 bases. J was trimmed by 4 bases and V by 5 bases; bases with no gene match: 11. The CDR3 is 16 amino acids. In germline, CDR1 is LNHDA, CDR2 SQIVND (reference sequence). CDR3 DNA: TGTGCCAGTAGTCGCGACCTCGGACAGGGGGGGTACGAGCAGTACTTC. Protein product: CASSRDLGQGGYEQYF.

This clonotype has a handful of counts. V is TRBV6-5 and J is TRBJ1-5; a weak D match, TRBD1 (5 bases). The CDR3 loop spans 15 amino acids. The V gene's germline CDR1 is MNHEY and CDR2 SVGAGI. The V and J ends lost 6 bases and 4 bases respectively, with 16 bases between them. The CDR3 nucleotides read TGTGCCAGCAGAATTAGACAGCTGGGGAATCAGCCCCAGCATTTT. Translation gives CASRIRQLGNQPQHF.

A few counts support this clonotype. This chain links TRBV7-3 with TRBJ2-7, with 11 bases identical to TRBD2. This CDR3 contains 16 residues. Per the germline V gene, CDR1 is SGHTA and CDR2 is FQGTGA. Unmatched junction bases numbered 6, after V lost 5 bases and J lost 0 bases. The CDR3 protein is CASSPKGTSGSYEQYF. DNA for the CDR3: TGTGCCAGCAGCCCAAAAGGGACTAGCGGCTCCTACGAGCAGTACTTC. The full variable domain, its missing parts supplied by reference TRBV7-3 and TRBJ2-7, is GAGVSQTPSNKVTEKGKYVELRCDPISGHTALYWYRQSLGQGPEFLIYFQGTGAADDSGLPNDRFFAVRPEGSVSTLKIQRTERGDSAVYLCASSPKGTSGSYEQYFGPGTRLTVT.

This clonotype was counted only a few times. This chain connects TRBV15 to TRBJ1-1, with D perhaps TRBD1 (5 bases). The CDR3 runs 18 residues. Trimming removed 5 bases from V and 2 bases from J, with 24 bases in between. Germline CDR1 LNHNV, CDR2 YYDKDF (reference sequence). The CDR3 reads CATSPRGVGRQTNTEAFF. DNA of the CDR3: TGTGCCACCAGCCCTAGAGGGGTGGGGAGACAGACCAACACTGAAGCTTTCTTT.

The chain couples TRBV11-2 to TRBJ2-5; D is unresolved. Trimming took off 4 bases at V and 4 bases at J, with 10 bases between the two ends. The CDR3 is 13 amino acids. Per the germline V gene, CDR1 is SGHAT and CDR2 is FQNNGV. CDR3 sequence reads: CASSSPPPETQYF. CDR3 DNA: TGTGCCAGCAGCTCGCCTCCCCCAGAGACCCAGTACTTC.

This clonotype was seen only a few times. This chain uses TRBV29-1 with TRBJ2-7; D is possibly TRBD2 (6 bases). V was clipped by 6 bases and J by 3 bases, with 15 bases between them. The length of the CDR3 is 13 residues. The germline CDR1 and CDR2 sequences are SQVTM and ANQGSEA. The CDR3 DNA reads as TGCAGCGTCCGCTTGACGGGAGACTACGAGCAGTACTTC. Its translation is CSVRLTGDYEQYF.

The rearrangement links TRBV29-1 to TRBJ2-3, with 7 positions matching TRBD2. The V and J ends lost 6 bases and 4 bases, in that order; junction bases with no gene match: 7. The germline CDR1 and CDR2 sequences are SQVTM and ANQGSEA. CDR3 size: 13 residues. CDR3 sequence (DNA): TGCAGCGTCCGCGGGAGAGGCGCAGATACGCAGTATTTT. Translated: CSVRGRGADTQYF.

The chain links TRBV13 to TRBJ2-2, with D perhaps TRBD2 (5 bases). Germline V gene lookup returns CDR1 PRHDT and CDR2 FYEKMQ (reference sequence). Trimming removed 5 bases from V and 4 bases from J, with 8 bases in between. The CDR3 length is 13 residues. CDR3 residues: CASSPGFTGELFF. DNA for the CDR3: TGTGCCAGCAGCCCGGGGTTCACCGGGGAGCTGTTTTTT.

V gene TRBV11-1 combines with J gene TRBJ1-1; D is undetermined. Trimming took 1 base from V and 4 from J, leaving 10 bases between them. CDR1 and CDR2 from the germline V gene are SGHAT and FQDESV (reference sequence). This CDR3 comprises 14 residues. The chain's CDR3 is CASSLGGQGTEAFF. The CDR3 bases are TGTGCCAGCAGCTTAGGAGGGCAAGGCACTGAAGCTTTCTTT.

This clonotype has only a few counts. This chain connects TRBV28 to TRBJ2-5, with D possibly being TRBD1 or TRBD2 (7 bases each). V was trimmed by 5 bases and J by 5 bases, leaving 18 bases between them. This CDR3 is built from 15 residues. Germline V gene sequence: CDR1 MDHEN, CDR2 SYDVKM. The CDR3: CASSPRAGGGETQYF. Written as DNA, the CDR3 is TGTGCCAGCAGTCCTCGGGCAGGGGGAGGGGAGACCCAGTACTTC.

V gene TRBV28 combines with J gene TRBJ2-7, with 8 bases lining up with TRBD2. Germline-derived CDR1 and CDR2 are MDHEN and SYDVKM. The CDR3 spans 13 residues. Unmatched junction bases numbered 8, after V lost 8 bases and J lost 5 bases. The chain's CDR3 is CASSRGGADEQYF. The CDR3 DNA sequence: TGTGCCAGCTCACGGGGGGGGGCGGACGAGCAGTACTTC.

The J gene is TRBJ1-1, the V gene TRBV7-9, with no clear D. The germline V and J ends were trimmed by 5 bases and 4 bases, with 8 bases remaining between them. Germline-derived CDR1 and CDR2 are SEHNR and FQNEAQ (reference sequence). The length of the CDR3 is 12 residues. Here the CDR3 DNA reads TGTGCCAGCAGCCCTGAGCCCACTGAAGCTTTCTTT. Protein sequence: CASSPEPTEAFF.

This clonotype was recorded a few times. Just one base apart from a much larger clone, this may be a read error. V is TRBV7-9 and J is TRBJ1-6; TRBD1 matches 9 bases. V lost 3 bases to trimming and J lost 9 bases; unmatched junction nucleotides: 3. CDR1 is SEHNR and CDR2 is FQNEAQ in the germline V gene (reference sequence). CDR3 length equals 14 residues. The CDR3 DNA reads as TGTGCCAGCAGCTTGGGACAGGGAAGTTCACCCCTCCACTTT. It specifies CASSLGQGSSPLHF.

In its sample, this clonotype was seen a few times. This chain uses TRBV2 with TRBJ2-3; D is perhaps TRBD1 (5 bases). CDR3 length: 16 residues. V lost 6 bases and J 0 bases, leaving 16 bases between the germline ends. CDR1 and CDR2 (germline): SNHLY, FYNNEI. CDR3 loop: CASSDPGSPSTDTQYF. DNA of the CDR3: TGTGCCAGCAGCGACCCAGGGTCGCCGAGCACAGATACGCAGTATTTT. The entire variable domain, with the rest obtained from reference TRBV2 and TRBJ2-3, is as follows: EPEVTQTPSHQVTQMGQEVILRCVPISNHLYFYWYRQILGQKVEFLVSFYNNEISEKSEIFDDQFSVERPDGSNFTLKIRSTKLEDSAMYFCASSDPGSPSTDTQYFGPGTRLTVL.

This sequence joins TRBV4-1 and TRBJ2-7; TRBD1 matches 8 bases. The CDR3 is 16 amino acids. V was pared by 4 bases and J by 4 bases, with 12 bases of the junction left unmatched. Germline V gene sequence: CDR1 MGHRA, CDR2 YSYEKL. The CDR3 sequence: CASSREAGTGTYEQYF. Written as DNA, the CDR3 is TGCGCCAGCAGCCGCGAGGCCGGGACAGGAACATACGAGCAGTACTTC.